This T cell receptor (beta chain) was retrieved from a study of cytomegalovirus exposure and HLA in healthy donors. On the study more broadly: In a later analysis, it was reported that the 120 validation repertoires had been produced on the same platform as the 700 or so repertoires belonging to the first cohort.

Regarding this clone: Its specificity is unknown.

Produced via immunoSEQ multiplex PCR; TCRdb's table is partial and in-frame only. The sample includes under 200,000 clones, roughly nine tenths seen only once; the top ten take 5.7%. V was clipped by 5 bases and J by 9 bases, with 5 bases between them. The CDR3 loop spans 11 amino acids. Germline CDR1 is MNHNY and CDR2 is SVGAGI (reference sequence). Study observations and caveats: The authors listed 150 to 200 TCR beta chains as cytomegalovirus-associated. Usually a TCR sequence was rare, but some public TCRs were found in many donors.

Donors were drawn from the approximately 120-subject validation cohort, separate from the approximately 640-subject first cohort. The chain couples TRBV6-6 to TRBJ1-6; D gene uncertain. The receptor comes from a woman under 40 in good health and CMV-seronegative. Material for sequencing was PBMCs. CDR3 DNA: TGTGCCAGCAGTGTAGGTTCACCCCTCCACTTT. It translates to CASSVGSPLHF.